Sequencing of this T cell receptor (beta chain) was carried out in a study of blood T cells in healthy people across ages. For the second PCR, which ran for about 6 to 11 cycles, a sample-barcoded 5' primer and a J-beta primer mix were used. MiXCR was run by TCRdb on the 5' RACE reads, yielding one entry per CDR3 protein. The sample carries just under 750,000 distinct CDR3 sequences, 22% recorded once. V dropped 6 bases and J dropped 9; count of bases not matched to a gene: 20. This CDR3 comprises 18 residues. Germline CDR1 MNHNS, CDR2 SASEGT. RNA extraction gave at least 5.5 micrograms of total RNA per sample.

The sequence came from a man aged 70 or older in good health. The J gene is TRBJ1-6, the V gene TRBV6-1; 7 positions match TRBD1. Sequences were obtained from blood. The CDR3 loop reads CASRGDRSFVTNSSPLHF. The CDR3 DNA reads TGTGCCAGCAGGGGGGACAGATCCTTTGTCACTAATAGTTCACCCCTCCACTTT.